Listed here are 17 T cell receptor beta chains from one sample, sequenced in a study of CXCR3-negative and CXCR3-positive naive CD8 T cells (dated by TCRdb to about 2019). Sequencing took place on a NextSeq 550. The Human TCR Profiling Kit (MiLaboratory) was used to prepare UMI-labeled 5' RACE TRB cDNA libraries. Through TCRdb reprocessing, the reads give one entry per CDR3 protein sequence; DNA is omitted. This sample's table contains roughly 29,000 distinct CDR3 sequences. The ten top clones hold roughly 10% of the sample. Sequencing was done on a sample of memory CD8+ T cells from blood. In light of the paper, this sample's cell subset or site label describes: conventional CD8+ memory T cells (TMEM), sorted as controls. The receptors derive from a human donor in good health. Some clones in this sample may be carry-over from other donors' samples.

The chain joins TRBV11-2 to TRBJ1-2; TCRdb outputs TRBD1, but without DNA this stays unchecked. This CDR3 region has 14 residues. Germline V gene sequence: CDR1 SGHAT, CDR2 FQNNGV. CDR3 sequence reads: CASSSYRGGDGYTF.

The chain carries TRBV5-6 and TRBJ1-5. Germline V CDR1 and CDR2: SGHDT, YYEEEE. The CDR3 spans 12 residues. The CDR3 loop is CASSLANEAQHF.

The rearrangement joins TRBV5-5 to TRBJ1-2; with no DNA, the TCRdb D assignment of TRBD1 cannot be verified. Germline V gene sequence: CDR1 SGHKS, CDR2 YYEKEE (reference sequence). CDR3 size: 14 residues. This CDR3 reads CASSLGGLGYGYTF.

The CDR3 loop is CATSDLRVRYEQYF. The chain uses TRBV24-1 and TRBJ2-7. This CDR3 region has 14 residues. The germline CDR1 and CDR2 sequences are KGHDR and SFDVKD.

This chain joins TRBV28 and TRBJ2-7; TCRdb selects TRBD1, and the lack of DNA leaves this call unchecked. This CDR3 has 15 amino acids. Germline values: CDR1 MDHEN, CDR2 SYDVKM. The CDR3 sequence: CASRDPGTVSYEQYF.

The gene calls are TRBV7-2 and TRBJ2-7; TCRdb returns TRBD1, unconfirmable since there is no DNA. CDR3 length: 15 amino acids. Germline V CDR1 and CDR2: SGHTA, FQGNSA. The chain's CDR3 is CASSEGGAASYEQYF.

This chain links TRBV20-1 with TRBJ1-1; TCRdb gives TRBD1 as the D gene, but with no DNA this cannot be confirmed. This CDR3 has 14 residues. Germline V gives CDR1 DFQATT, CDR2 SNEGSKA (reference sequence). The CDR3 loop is CSARDPTVNTEAFF.

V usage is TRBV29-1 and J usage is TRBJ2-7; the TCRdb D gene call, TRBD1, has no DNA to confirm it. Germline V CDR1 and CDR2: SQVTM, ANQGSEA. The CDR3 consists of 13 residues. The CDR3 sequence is CSAHLTGSYEQYF.

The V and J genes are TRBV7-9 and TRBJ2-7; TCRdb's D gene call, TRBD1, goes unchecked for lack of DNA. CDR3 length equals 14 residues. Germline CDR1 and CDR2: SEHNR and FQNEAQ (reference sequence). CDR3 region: CASSRPTGTYEQYF.

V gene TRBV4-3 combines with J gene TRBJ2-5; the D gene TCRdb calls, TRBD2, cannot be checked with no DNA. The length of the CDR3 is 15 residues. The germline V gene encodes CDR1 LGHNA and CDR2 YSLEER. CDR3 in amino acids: CASSPSRGLEETQYF.

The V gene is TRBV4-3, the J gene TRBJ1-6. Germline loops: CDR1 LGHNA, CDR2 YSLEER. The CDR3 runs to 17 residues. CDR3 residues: CASSQDLSGWGDSPLHF.

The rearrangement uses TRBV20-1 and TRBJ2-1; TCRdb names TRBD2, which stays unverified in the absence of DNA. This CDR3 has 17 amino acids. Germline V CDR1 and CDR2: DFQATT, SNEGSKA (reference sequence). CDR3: CSARLGASGSSYNEQFF.

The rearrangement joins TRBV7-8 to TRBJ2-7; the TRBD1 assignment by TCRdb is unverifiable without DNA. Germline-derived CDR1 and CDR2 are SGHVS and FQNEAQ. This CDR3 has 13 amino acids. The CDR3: CASSYGQQYEQYF.

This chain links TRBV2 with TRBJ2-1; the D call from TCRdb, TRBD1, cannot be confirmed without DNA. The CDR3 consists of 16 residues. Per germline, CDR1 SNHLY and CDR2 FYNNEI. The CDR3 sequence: CASSAPGTGAYNEQFF.

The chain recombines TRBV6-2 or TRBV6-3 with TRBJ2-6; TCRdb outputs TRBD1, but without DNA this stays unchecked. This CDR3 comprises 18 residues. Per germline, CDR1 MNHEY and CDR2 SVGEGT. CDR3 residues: CASSPLGGSSSGANVLTF.

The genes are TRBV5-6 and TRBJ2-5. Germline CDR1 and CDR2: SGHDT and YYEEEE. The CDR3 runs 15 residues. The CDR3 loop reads CASSLGSYPQGTQYF.

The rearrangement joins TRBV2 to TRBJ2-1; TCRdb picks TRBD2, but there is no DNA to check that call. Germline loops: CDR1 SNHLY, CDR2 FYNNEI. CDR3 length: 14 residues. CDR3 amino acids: CASGGGGPTNEQFF.